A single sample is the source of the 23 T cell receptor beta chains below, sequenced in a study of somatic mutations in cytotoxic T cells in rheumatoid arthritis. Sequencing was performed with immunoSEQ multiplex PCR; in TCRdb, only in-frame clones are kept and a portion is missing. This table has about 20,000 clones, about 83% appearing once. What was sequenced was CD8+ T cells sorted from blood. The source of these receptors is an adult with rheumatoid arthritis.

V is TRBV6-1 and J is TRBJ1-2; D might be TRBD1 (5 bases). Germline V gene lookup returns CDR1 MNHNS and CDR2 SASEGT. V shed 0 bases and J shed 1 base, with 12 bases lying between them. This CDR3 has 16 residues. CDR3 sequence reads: CASSEALRGGNYGYTF. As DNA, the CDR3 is TGTGCCAGCAGTGAAGCGCTCCGGGGCGGTAACTATGGCTACACCTTC.

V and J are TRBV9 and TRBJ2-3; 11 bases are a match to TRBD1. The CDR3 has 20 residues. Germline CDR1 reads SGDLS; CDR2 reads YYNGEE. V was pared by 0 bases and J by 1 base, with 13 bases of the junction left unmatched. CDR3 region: CASSVVPPGQGAFGTDTQYF. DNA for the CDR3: TGTGCCAGCAGCGTAGTCCCCCCCGGACAGGGGGCCTTTGGCACAGATACGCAGTATTTT.

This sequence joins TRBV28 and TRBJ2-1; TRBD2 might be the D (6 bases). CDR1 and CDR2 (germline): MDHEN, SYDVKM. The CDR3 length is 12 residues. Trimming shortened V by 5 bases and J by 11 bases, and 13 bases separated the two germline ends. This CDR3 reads CASSPPGLQQFF. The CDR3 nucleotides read TGTGCCAGCAGTCCGCCGGGACTGCAGCAGTTCTTC.

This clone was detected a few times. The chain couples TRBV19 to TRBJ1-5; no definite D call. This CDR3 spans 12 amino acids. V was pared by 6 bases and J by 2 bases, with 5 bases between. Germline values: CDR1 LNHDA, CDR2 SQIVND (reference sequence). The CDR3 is CASRYGNQPQHF. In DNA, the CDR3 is TGTGCCAGTAGATACGGCAATCAGCCCCAGCATTTT.

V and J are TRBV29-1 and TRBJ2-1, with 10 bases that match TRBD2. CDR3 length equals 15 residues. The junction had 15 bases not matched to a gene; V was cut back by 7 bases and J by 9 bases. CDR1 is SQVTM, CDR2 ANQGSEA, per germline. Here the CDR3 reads CSAIKPGLAPGEQFF. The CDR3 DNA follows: TGCAGCGCGATCAAACCGGGACTAGCGCCTGGTGAGCAGTTCTTC.

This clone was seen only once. This chain's CDR3 is CASSRTGMDGYTF. The DNA for the CDR3 is TGTGCCAGCAGTCGTACAGGCATGGATGGCTACACCTTC. This rearrangement joins TRBV6-1 to TRBJ1-2, with a weak D call TRBD1 (5 bases). The V gene's germline CDR1 is MNHNS and CDR2 SASEGT. V was cut by 5 bases and J by 6 bases, with 13 bases left in between. The CDR3 loop spans 13 amino acids.

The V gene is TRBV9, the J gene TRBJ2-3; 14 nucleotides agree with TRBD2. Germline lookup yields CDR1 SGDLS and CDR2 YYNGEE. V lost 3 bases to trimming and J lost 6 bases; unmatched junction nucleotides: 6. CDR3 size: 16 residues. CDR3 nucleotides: TGTGCCAGCAGCGCGACTAGCGGGGGGGCTTCGGATACGCAGTATTTT. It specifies CASSATSGGASDTQYF.

CDR3 loop: CASSDSLYNEQFF. In nucleotides, the CDR3 is TGTGCCAGCAGTGACAGCTTATACAATGAGCAGTTCTTC. This rearrangement joins TRBV2 to TRBJ2-1; no definite D call. CDR1 SNHLY and CDR2 FYNNEI come from the germline V gene. The CDR3 sequence is 13 residues long. V was pared by 3 bases and J by 4 bases, with 7 bases between.

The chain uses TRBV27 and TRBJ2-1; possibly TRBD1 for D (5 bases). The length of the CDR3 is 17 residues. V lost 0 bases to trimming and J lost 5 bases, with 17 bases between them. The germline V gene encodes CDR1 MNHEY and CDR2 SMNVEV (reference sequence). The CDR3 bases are TGTGCCAGCAGTTTATCGTCCAGGGTGGTTTTGAACAATGAGCAGTTCTTC. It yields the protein CASSLSSRVVLNNEQFF.

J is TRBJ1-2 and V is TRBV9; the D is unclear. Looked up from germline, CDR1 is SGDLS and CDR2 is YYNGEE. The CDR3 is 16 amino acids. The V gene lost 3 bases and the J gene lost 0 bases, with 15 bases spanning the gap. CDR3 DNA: TGTGCCAGCAGCGAATCACCCAAGCTAGCTAACTATGGCTACACCTTC. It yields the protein CASSESPKLANYGYTF.

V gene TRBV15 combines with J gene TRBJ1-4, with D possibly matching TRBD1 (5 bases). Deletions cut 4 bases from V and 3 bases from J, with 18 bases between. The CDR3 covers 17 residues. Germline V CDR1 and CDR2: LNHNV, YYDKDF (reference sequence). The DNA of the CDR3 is TGTGCCACCAGCACACACACACCGGGACGTTCTAATGAAAAACTGTTTTTT. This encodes CATSTHTPGRSNEKLFF.

In DNA, the CDR3 is TGTGCCAGCAGGACATCCAACTATGGCTACACCTTC. It codes for CASRTSNYGYTF. The rearrangement links TRBV9 to TRBJ1-2, with D uncertain. The CDR3 sequence is 12 residues long. CDR1 and CDR2 from the germline V gene are SGDLS and YYNGEE. V was clipped by 5 bases and J by 2 bases, with 7 bases between them.

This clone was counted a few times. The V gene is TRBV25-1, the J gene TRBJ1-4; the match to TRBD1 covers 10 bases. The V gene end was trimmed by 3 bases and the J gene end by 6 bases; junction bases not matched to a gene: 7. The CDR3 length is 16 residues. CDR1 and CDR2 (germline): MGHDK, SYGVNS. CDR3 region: CASSEGVGTGDEKLFF. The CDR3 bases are TGTGCCAGCAGTGAGGGGGTTGGGACAGGGGATGAAAAACTGTTTTTT.

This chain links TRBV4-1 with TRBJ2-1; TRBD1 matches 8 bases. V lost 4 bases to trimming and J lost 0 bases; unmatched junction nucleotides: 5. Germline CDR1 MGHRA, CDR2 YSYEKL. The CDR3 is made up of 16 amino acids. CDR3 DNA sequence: TGCGCCAGCAGCCTTTTAGGACAGGGCTCCTACAATGAGCAGTTCTTC. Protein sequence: CASSLLGQGSYNEQFF.

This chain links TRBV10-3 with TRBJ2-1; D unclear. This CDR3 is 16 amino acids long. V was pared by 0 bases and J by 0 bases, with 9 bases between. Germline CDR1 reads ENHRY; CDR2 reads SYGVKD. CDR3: CAISESRTFSYNEQFF. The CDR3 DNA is TGTGCCATCAGTGAGTCTAGGACGTTCTCCTACAATGAGCAGTTCTTC.

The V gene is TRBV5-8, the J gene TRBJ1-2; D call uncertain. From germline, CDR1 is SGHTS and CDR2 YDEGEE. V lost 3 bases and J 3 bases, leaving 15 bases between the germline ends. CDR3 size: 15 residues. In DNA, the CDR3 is TGTGCCAGCAGCTCGGCCGGGCGCGGAGACTATGGCTACACCTTC. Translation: CASSSAGRGDYGYTF.

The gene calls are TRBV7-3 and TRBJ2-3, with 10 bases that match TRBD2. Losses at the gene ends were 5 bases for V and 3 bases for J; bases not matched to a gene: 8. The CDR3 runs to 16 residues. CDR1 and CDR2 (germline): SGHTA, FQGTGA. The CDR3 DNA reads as TGTGCCAGCAGCAAGCTAGCGGGAGCGGGAACAGATACGCAGTATTTT. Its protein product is CASSKLAGAGTDTQYF.

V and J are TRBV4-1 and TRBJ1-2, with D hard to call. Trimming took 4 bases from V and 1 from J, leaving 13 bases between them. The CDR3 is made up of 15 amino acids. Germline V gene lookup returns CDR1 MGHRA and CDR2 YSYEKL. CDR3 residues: CASSPERAGNYGYTF. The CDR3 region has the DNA TGCGCCAGCAGCCCCGAGAGGGCGGGTAACTATGGCTACACCTTC.

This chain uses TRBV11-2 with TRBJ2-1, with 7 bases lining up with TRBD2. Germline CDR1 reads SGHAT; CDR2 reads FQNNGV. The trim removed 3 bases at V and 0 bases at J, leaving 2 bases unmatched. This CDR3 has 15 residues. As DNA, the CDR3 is TGTGCCAGCAGCTTGGGGGGGAGCTCCTACAATGAGCAGTTCTTC. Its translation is CASSLGGSSYNEQFF.

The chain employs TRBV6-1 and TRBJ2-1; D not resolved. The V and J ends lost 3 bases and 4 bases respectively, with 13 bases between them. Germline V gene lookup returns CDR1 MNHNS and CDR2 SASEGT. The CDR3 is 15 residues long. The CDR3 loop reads CASSEAPVGYNEQFF. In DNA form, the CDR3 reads TGTGCCAGCAGTGAGGCCCCGGTCGGGTACAATGAGCAGTTCTTC.

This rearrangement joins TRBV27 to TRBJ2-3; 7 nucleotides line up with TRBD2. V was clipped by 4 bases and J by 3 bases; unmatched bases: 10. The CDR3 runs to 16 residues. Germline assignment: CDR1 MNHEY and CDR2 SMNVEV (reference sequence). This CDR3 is CASSSALRGLTDTQYF. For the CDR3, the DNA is TGTGCCAGCAGTTCCGCCTTGCGGGGGTTGACAGATACGCAGTATTTT.

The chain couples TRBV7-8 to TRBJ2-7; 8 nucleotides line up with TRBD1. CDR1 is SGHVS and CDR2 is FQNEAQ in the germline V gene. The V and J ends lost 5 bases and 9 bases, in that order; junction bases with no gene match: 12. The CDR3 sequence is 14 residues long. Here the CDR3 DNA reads TGTGCCAGCAGCGCCGACAGGGGCCGTTCTGGGCAGTACGTC. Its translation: CASSADRGRSGQYV.

The DNA for the CDR3 is TGTGCCAGCAGCTTATCGGGTACCGGGGAGCTGTTTTTT. Translated: CASSLSGTGELFF. The rearrangement joins TRBV7-3 to TRBJ2-2, with D unresolved. CDR1 is SGHTA, CDR2 FQGTGA, per germline. Trimming stripped 2 bases from V and 5 bases from J, with 6 bases between. CDR3 length: 13 residues.